This T cell receptor (beta chain) was sequenced for a study of human T cells and chemical hapten exposure. The length of the CDR3 is 14 residues. V was clipped by 3 bases and J by 0 bases, with 7 bases between them. Looked up from germline, CDR1 is SEHNR and CDR2 is FQNEAQ (reference sequence). The time point denotes: patch test 1, 2 weeks after DPC sensitization. Treatment in this sample: therapeutic diphenylcyclopropenone sensitization with weekly scalp DPC. Findings of the study overall: TCRs exceeding a frequency of 1 in 1000 stayed unchanged under DPC sensitization.

This clonotype was found a few times. Its antigen is not identified. Unique molecular identifiers were affixed to discrete cDNA molecules within the library. Via MiXCR, TCRdb re-called the RACE reads, giving one row per CDR3 protein. The data show 65,000 to 85,000 distinct CDR3 sequences, 12% seen once. The TCR sequence derives from a woman aged 55-70 years with alopecia areata. Some clones in this sample may be carry-over from other donors' samples. Here the sequenced sample was whole blood, taken in connection with sensitization to the hapten diphenylcyclopropenone (DPC). The chain has TRBV7-9 and TRBJ2-3; the D gene is possibly TRBD2 (5 bases). As DNA, the CDR3 is TGTGCCAGCAGCTTCGGACTGAGCACAGATACGCAGTATTTT. Its protein product is CASSFGLSTDTQYF.